The TCR beta chain under discussion was sequenced for a study of metastatic and nonmetastatic thyroid tumors. Study-wide context: Repertoires were compared across blood and tumor or nodule tissue from malignant and benign thyroid patients. Study-wide findings and caveats: Within blood and tumor, benign nodules reportedly had significantly lower TCR beta diversity than malignant thyroid tumors did.

Thyroid surgery was preceded by no treatment in any patient. This clone was counted only a few times. What it binds is unknown. The CDR3 spans 14 residues. The germline gives CDR1 SNHLY, CDR2 FYNNEI. V lost 3 bases and J 7 bases, leaving 13 bases between the germline ends. Using MiXCR, TCRdb re-called clones from the PCR reads. The table shows about 20,000 clones, with around 34% occurring only once. Sequencing input: tumor tissue. This receptor was identified in a female donor with papillary thyroid cancer or a benign thyroid nodule (not recorded which). Some clones in this sample may be carry-over from other donors' samples. V and J are TRBV2 and TRBJ2-1, with a weak D call TRBD1 (6 bases). The CDR3, as DNA: TGTGCCAGCAGTGATGAAACAGGGATAAATGAGCAGTTCTTC. This codes for CASSDETGINEQFF.